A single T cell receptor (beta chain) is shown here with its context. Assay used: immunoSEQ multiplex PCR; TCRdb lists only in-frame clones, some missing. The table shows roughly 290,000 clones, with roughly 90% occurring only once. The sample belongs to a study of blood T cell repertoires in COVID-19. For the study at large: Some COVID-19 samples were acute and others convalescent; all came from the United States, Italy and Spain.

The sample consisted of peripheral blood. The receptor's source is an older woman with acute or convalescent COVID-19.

CDR3 DNA: TGTGCCACTCGGGAGTGGAGCACAGATACGCAGTATTTT. It translates to CATREWSTDTQYF. This rearrangement joins TRBV15 to TRBJ2-3, with a tentative D call TRBD2 (6 bases). CDR1 and CDR2 from the germline V gene are LNHNV and YYDKDF (reference sequence). The germline V and J ends were trimmed by 9 bases and 0 bases, with 10 bases remaining between them. The CDR3 consists of 13 residues.